The clone carrying this TCR beta chain was counted a single time. Losses at the gene ends were 8 bases for V and 6 bases for J; bases not matched to a gene: 1. The CDR3 runs 12 residues. The V gene's germline CDR1 is WSHSY and CDR2 SAAADI. These data come from a study of blood T cell repertoires in COVID-19. Study information: Acute-phase and convalescent COVID-19 samples originated in the United States, Italy and Spain. T cells, B-cell-depleted T cells, or PBMCs supplied cDNA or gDNA.

In the original processing: Reference gene primer amplification yielded estimated nucleated cell counts. Measured with immunoSEQ multiplex PCR; TCRdb has only the in-frame clones, and not every one. V, J and clone size are taken as reported in that table, and D and trimming were inferred from the DNA itself. This table has under 80,000 clones, around 86% appearing once. V and J are TRBV10-2 and TRBJ2-2, with 9 bases matching TRBD1. The sequenced sample consisted of peripheral blood. The TCR originated in a man in his sixties or seventies with acute or convalescent COVID-19. CDR3 region: CASRQGAGELFF. CDR3 nucleotide sequence: TGCGCCAGCCGACAGGGGGCCGGGGAGCTGTTTTTT.